This entry features one T cell receptor (beta chain) sequence. Antigen specificity is unknown. This record belongs to a study of T cells expressing NK-cell markers. Overall study: Eight donors were sequenced, of whom seven were HCMV-seropositive, while the remaining one was HCMV-seronegative.

The CDR3 is 15 amino acids. Per the germline V gene, CDR1 is DFQATT and CDR2 is SNEGSKA (reference sequence). In generating TCR beta cDNA, 5'RACE template switching with UMIs was used. TCRdb processed the 5' RACE reads again and assigns one entry to each CDR3 protein, with no DNA. The sample holds 400,000 or so distinct CDR3 sequences. Study-level findings and limits: Where several donors were concerned, these clonotypes also led the CD3+CD56-NKG2C+ fraction. Specificity for HCMV among expanded NKG2C+ T cell clones was not established.

This chain uses TRBV20-1 with TRBJ2-5. This clonotype was obtained from a woman between 45 and 65 years old in good health. Sample: blood T cells: a sorted CD56 or NKG2C T cell subset, CD4+ or CD8+ T cells, or bulk PBMC T cells (not recorded which). This CDR3 reads CSAGHLELWEETQYF.